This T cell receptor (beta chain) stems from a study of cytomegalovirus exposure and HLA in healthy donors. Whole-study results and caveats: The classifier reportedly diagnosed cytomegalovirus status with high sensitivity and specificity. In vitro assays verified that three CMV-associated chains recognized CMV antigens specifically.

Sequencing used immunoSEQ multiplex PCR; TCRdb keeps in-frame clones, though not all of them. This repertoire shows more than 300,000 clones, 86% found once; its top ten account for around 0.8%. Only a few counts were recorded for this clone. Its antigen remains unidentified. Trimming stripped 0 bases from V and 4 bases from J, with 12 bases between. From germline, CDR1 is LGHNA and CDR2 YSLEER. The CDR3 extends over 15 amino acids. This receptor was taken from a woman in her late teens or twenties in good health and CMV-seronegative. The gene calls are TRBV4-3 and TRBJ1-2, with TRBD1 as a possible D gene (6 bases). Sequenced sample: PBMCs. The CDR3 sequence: CASSQDRDRSYGYTF. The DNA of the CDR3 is TGCGCCAGCAGCCAAGATAGAGACAGGAGCTATGGCTACACCTTC.